These 23 T cell receptor beta chains originate from one sample sequenced in a study of PD-1 blockade in mismatch repair-deficient tumors. Assay used: immunoSEQ multiplex PCR; TCRdb lists only in-frame clones, some missing. The sample contains about 84,000 clones, roughly 80% of which appear only once. Sequenced material: peripheral blood, taken 12 weeks after starting pembrolizumab. These receptors were obtained from an adult with mismatch repair-deficient cancer.

This clone was seen a few times. The CDR3 spells CASWSAGLPYF. The CDR3 DNA is TGTGCCAGTTGGTCGGCCGGACTCCCGTACTTC. The chain couples TRBV7-2 to TRBJ2-7, with D possibly matching TRBD2 (5 bases). The CDR3 is made up of 11 amino acids. The V end was cut by 9 bases, the J end by 12 bases, with 18 bases between. Germline CDR1 reads SGHTA; CDR2 reads FQGNSA.

This clone was seen a few times. The chain couples TRBV9 to TRBJ1-2; D may be TRBD1 (5 bases). This CDR3 has 14 amino acids. V lost 0 bases to trimming and J lost 6 bases, with 12 bases between them. The germline V gene has CDR1 SGDLS and CDR2 YYNGEE. CDR3 nucleotide sequence: TGTGCCAGCAGCGTAGTTGGTCAGGGAGATGGCTACACCTTC. It specifies CASSVVGQGDGYTF.

This chain uses TRBV30 with TRBJ2-7; 10 bases are shared with TRBD2. V shed 3 bases and J 2 bases; nucleotides not matched to a gene: 10. Per germline, CDR1 GTSNPN and CDR2 SVGIG (reference sequence). There are 16 residues in the CDR3. CDR3 bases: TGTGCCTGGAGAACCCGAAATCTAGCGGGAGCCTACGAGCAGTACTTC. Its protein is CAWRTRNLAGAYEQYF.

The rearrangement uses TRBV7-2 and TRBJ1-1, with D unresolved. The V gene's germline CDR1 is SGHTA and CDR2 FQGNSA. The V gene lost 2 bases and the J gene lost 0 bases, with 10 bases spanning the gap. The CDR3 length is 15 residues. This CDR3 reads CASSLSPPLNTEAFF. DNA of the CDR3: TGTGCCAGCAGCTTATCCCCTCCCTTGAACACTGAAGCTTTCTTT.

The rearrangement joins TRBV4-1 to TRBJ2-1, with D uncertain. Trimming removed 5 bases at V and 2 bases at J, with 13 bases between. CDR3 length: 15 amino acids. The germline gives CDR1 MGHRA, CDR2 YSYEKL. CDR3 region: CASSETTAPYNEQFF. In nucleotides, the CDR3 is TGCGCCAGCAGCGAAACAACGGCTCCCTACAATGAGCAGTTCTTC.

The rearrangement joins TRBV7-6 to TRBJ2-7; D is unclear. Looked up from germline, CDR1 is SGHVS and CDR2 is FNYEAQ. V was cut by 8 bases and J by 0 bases, with 5 bases left in between. The CDR3 totals 11 residues. CDR3 region: CASQDSYEQYF. Here the CDR3 DNA reads TGTGCCAGCCAAGACTCCTACGAGCAGTACTTC. The full variable domain, rest sourced from reference TRBV7-6 and TRBJ2-7, is GAGVSQSPRYKVTKRGQDVALRCDPISGHVSLYWYRQALGQGPEFLTYFNYEAQQDKSGLPNDRFSAERPEGSISTLTIQRTEQRDSAMYRCASQDSYEQYFGPGTRLTVT.

The V call is TRBV28, the J call TRBJ1-2; 7 bases match TRBD1. CDR1 MDHEN and CDR2 SYDVKM come from the germline V gene. The V gene end was trimmed by 8 bases and the J gene end by 5 bases; junction bases not matched to a gene: 5. The CDR3 covers 12 residues. The DNA of the CDR3 is TGTGCCAGCGGGGACAGAAATTATGGCTACACCTTC. Protein sequence: CASGDRNYGYTF.

The chain couples TRBV5-1 to TRBJ1-6, with a possible D match to TRBD1 (5 bases). CDR3 size: 14 residues. Germline V CDR1 and CDR2: SGHRS, YFSETQ. V shed 0 bases and J shed 5 bases, with 6 bases lying between them. This chain's CDR3 is CASSLATDNSPLHF. The CDR3 coding sequence is TGCGCCAGCAGCTTGGCGACAGATAATTCACCCCTCCACTTT.

The chain employs TRBV7-3 and TRBJ1-2, with D possibly being TRBD1 (5 bases). V lost 2 bases to trimming and J lost 7 bases, with 11 bases between them. CDR3 length: 13 amino acids. Germline CDR1 is SGHTA and CDR2 is FQGTGA. CDR3 nucleotides: TGTGCCAGCAGCTTAGCAGGGAGCGGTGGCTACACCTTC. Encoded protein: CASSLAGSGGYTF. Full variable domain (rest looked up from reference TRBV7-3 and TRBJ1-2): GAGVSQTPSNKVTEKGKYVELRCDPISGHTALYWYRQSLGQGPEFLIYFQGTGAADDSGLPNDRFFAVRPEGSVSTLKIQRTERGDSAVYLCASSLAGSGGYTFGSGTRLTVV.

This chain joins TRBV7-2 and TRBJ2-7, with TRBD1 matching over 9 bases. CDR1 is SGHTA and CDR2 is FQGNSA in the germline V gene. V dropped 5 bases and J dropped 4; count of bases not matched to a gene: 6. This CDR3 comprises 14 residues. This CDR3 reads CASSHRQGGYEQYF. CDR3 bases: TGTGCCAGCAGCCATAGACAGGGGGGATACGAGCAGTACTTC. The complete variable domain, with remaining parts taken from reference TRBV7-2 and TRBJ2-7, reads GAGVSQSPSNKVTEKGKDVELRCDPISGHTALYWYRQSLGQGLEFLIYFQGNSAPDKSGLPSDRFSAERTGGSVSTLTIQRTQQEDSAVYLCASSHRQGGYEQYFGPGTRLTVT.

The rearrangement uses TRBV29-1 and TRBJ2-1; 8 bases map to TRBD2. V shed 6 bases and J 1 base; nucleotides not matched to a gene: 8. Germline CDR1 and CDR2: SQVTM and ANQGSEA. The CDR3 consists of 15 residues. The CDR3 nucleotides read TGCAGCGTGGGAACTAGCGGTGATTCCTACAATGAGCAGTTCTTC. Amino acids: CSVGTSGDSYNEQFF.

This clone was picked up a small number of times. This sequence joins TRBV27 and TRBJ2-1; possible D gene TRBD2, 6 bases. Germline assignment: CDR1 MNHEY and CDR2 SMNVEV (reference sequence). V was shortened by 5 bases and J by 5 bases, with 19 bases between the two germline ends. The CDR3 totals 16 residues. CDR3 sequence reads: CASSRGTGYSHNEQFF. The DNA for the CDR3 is TGTGCCAGCAGTCGGGGGACGGGGTACTCGCACAATGAGCAGTTCTTC.

The CDR3 sequence is CASSYHGQGSYEQYF. CDR3 nucleotide sequence: TGTGCCAGCAGTTACCATGGACAGGGGAGCTACGAGCAGTACTTC. This chain uses TRBV6-5 with TRBJ2-7; 9 bases match TRBD1. The germline gives CDR1 MNHEY, CDR2 SVGAGI. J gave up 3 bases and V 2 bases, and 5 bases lay outside the gene matches. The CDR3 length is 15 residues.

This chain connects TRBV6-6 to TRBJ2-3; possible D gene TRBD1, 6 bases. Germline V gene data show CDR1 as MNHNY and CDR2 as SVGAGI (reference sequence). Trimming took 8 bases from V and 1 from J, leaving 13 bases between them. The CDR3 contains 14 residues. The CDR3 loop reads CASDEQGGTDTQYF. As DNA, the CDR3 is TGTGCCAGCGATGAACAGGGAGGCACAGATACGCAGTATTTT.

CDR3 DNA sequence: TGTGCCAGTAGTACCAGGAAAGGCGGCTATGGCTACACCTTC. Its protein product is CASSTRKGGYGYTF. The chain employs TRBV19 and TRBJ1-2; D call uncertain. There are 14 residues in the CDR3. Germline CDR1 LNHDA, CDR2 SQIVND (reference sequence). With 4 bases removed from V and 4 bases from J, the gap between germline ends came to 13 bases.

The CDR3: CASSLGGARSSEAFF. The DNA for the CDR3 is TGTGCCAGCAGCTTGGGGGGGGCGAGGAGCTCTGAAGCTTTCTTT. This sequence joins TRBV5-4 and TRBJ1-1; tentatively, D is TRBD1 (6 bases). V was pared by 0 bases and J by 6 bases, with 15 bases between. Germline V gives CDR1 SGHNT, CDR2 YYREEE (reference sequence). The CDR3 consists of 15 residues.

The rearrangement links TRBV21-1 to TRBJ1-2; the DNA was not used to check the table's D call, TRBD1. TRBV21-1 is deemed a pseudogene. CDR3 length: 15 residues. The CDR3 sequence: CASSKGETGGIGYTF. DNA for the CDR3: TGTGCCAGCAGCAAAGGGGAGACAGGGGGCATTGGCTACACCTTC.

This clone was seen a few times. V is TRBV30 and J is TRBJ1-1, with a possible D match to TRBD1 (5 bases). This CDR3 is built from 14 residues. CDR1 and CDR2 from the germline V gene are GTSNPN and SVGIG (reference sequence). The V and J ends lost 0 bases and 6 bases respectively, with 14 bases between them. In DNA form, the CDR3 reads TGTGCCTGGAGTGTACGGGGGTCGAGGGCTGAAGCTTTCTTT. It codes for CAWSVRGSRAEAFF.

With respect to this clone: A much larger clone is a single base away; this may be a read error. This rearrangement joins TRBV29-1 to TRBJ1-1, with 10 bases matching TRBD1. The CDR3 sequence is 13 residues long. Germline loops: CDR1 SQVTM, CDR2 ANQGSEA. Unmatched junction bases numbered 3, after V lost 6 bases and J lost 2 bases. Here the CDR3 reads CSVRTGGNTEAFF. In nucleotides, the CDR3 is TGCAGCGTGAGGACAGGGGGAAACACTGAAGCTTTCTTT.

The chain has TRBV6-4 and TRBJ2-2, with D unresolved. Deletions cut 3 bases from V and 3 bases from J, with 5 bases between. CDR3 size: 13 residues. Germline assignment: CDR1 MRHNA and CDR2 SNTAGT. In nucleotides, the CDR3 is TGTGCCAGCAGTGAACGATACACCGGGGAGCTGTTTTTT. This gives the protein CASSERYTGELFF.

The sample holds one count of this clone. The V gene is TRBV18, the J gene TRBJ1-4; tentative D call: TRBD1 (5 bases). V lost 3 bases and J 5 bases, leaving 13 bases between the germline ends. This CDR3 comprises 15 residues. The germline V gene has CDR1 KGHSH and CDR2 LQKENI. The CDR3, as DNA: TGTGCCAGCTCACCGCAGGGAGGGGAGAATGAAAAACTGTTTTTT. It is translated as CASSPQGGENEKLFF.

The gene calls are TRBV9 and TRBJ2-1, with D possibly being TRBD2 (6 bases). The CDR3 sequence is 16 residues long. Deletions cut 4 bases from V and 1 base from J, with 15 bases between. CDR1 is SGDLS, CDR2 YYNGEE, per germline. The CDR3 is CASSRASVGSYNEQFF. CDR3 coding DNA: TGTGCCAGCAGCCGGGCTAGCGTGGGATCCTACAATGAGCAGTTCTTC.

The chain links TRBV20-1 to TRBJ1-1; D unclear. The length of the CDR3 is 11 residues. Germline V lookup: CDR1 DFQATT, CDR2 SNEGSKA (reference sequence). V was cut by 6 bases and J by 1 base, with 6 bases left in between. In nucleotides, the CDR3 is TGCAGTGCCCAGAGGAACACTGAAGCTTTCTTT. Amino acids: CSAQRNTEAFF.